Following are 28 T cell receptor beta chains from one sample sequenced in a study of vaccination and CD4 T cells after COVID-19. MiXCR, applied by TCRdb to the PCR reads, yields one record per CDR3 protein. The repertoire holds fewer than 30,000 distinct CDR3 sequences, with 50% to 65% as singletons. Sequenced here: CD4+ T cells from blood, sampled before SARS-CoV-2 vaccination. The receptors stem from a human donor who had recovered from COVID-19.

The chain is built from TRBV7-3 and TRBJ2-1, with TRBD2 matching 8 bases. Germline V gives CDR1 SGHTA, CDR2 FQGTGA. The junction had 8 bases not matched to a gene; V was cut back by 5 bases and J by 5 bases. This CDR3 contains 15 residues. CDR3 protein: CASSKGLGANNEQFF. The CDR3, as DNA: TGTGCCAGCAGCAAGGGACTAGGGGCAAACAATGAGCAGTTCTTC.

CDR3 DNA sequence: TGCGCCAGCAGCCAGTGGACAGGGGCGTCAGATACGCAGTATTTT. Translating gives CASSQWTGASDTQYF. J is TRBJ2-3 and V is TRBV4-1, with TRBD1 matching 9 bases. The CDR3 runs to 15 residues. The junction had 5 bases not matched to a gene; V was cut back by 3 bases and J by 4 bases. Looked up from germline, CDR1 is MGHRA and CDR2 is YSYEKL.

This clonotype was seen a few times. The J gene is TRBJ1-5, the V gene TRBV2; a weak D match, TRBD1 (5 bases). The V end was cut by 4 bases, the J end by 4 bases, with 14 bases between. The CDR3 length is 15 residues. In germline, CDR1 is SNHLY, CDR2 FYNNEI. CDR3 region: CASSALGTLNQPQHF. The CDR3 DNA reads TGTGCCAGCAGTGCGCTCGGGACTCTTAATCAGCCCCAGCATTTT.

The chain employs TRBV20-1 and TRBJ2-7; 9 bases fit TRBD1. The CDR3 runs to 13 residues. Germline trimming cut 8 bases from V and 7 bases from J; bases unmatched to any gene: 12. The germline CDR1 and CDR2 sequences are DFQATT and SNEGSKA (reference sequence). CDR3 bases: TGCAGTCAAACCGGGACAGGGACTGGAGAGCAGTACTTC. This codes for CSQTGTGTGEQYF.

This clonotype is judged medium-sized. The chain links TRBV20-1 to TRBJ2-5; tentative D call: TRBD2 (7 bases). V lost 3 bases and J 7 bases, leaving 12 bases between the germline ends. The CDR3 is 12 residues long. Germline CDR1 and CDR2: DFQATT and SNEGSKA (reference sequence). The CDR3 DNA sequence: TGCAGTGCTAGCGGGGGGCAATTGACCCAGTACTTC. It is translated as CSASGGQLTQYF.

This clonotype showed up just a few times. The chain couples TRBV27 to TRBJ2-6; D unresolved. The CDR3 has 14 amino acids. Between the trimmed V and J ends, which lost 5 bases and 0 bases, there was a span of 5 bases. CDR1 is MNHEY, CDR2 SMNVEV, per germline (reference sequence). For the CDR3, the DNA is TGTGCCAGCAGTCCCGCCTCTGGGGCCAACGTCCTGACTTTC. This sequence encodes CASSPASGANVLTF.

The chain combines TRBV6-2 or TRBV6-3 with TRBJ2-7, with no clear D. Germline loops: CDR1 MNHEY, CDR2 SVGEGT. V lost 3 bases, J lost 9 bases, and 18 bases lay in between. This CDR3 spans 14 amino acids. CDR3 sequence: CASSYSGSLLGQYF. CDR3 in DNA: TGTGCCAGCAGTTATTCAGGCTCCCTCCTCGGGCAGTACTTC.

DNA for the CDR3: TGCGCCAGCAGTGTCGGAGGGGGGGGTCAGCCCCAGCATTTT. It yields the protein CASSVGGGGQPQHF. This rearrangement joins TRBV10-2 to TRBJ1-5; D may be TRBD1 (6 bases). CDR1 WSHSY and CDR2 SAAADI come from the germline V gene. V dropped 4 bases and J dropped 6 bases, with 13 bases sitting between them. There are 14 residues in the CDR3.

V is TRBV28 and J is TRBJ2-1; 7 nucleotides align to TRBD2. The germline V gene encodes CDR1 MDHEN and CDR2 SYDVKM. Trimming cost V 6 bases and J 7 bases; bases outside gene matches: 21. The CDR3 extends over 18 amino acids. As DNA, the CDR3 is TGTGCCAGCAGCCCAAACGGGGGGAGGGGAAAGGTGGGGAATGAGCAGTTCTTC. This sequence encodes CASSPNGGRGKVGNEQFF.

In this sample, this clonotype turned up a few times. This chain uses TRBV20-1 with TRBJ2-3; perhaps TRBD1 as D (6 bases). CDR3 length: 12 residues. The ends were cut back, 3 bases at V and 3 bases at J, with 7 bases in the middle. Germline loops: CDR1 DFQATT, CDR2 SNEGSKA (reference sequence). The CDR3 region is CSARTGTDTQYF. The CDR3 bases are TGCAGTGCTAGGACAGGAACAGATACGCAGTATTTT.

The V gene is TRBV7-6, the J gene TRBJ2-1; 7 bases fit TRBD1. With V trimmed by 5 bases and J by 7 bases, 5 bases remained unmatched. The CDR3 loop spans 13 amino acids. CDR1 is SGHVS and CDR2 is FNYEAQ in the germline V gene. CDR3 in amino acids: CASSGYRGNEQFF. In DNA form, the CDR3 reads TGTGCCAGCAGCGGCTACAGGGGTAATGAGCAGTTCTTC.

The chain uses TRBV20-1 and TRBJ2-2; D is tentatively TRBD1 or TRBD2 (5 bases each). V was pared by 6 bases and J by 3 bases, with 14 bases between. The germline V gene has CDR1 DFQATT and CDR2 SNEGSKA (reference sequence). The CDR3 has 14 residues. CDR3 in DNA: TGCAGTGCAACCGGGACCGACTACACCGGGGAGCTGTTTTTT. It translates to CSATGTDYTGELFF.

The rearrangement joins TRBV20-1 to TRBJ2-1, with 7 bases aligning to TRBD2. The trim removed 3 bases at V and 8 bases at J, leaving 10 bases unmatched. The CDR3 contains 14 residues. Looked up from germline, CDR1 is DFQATT and CDR2 is SNEGSKA (reference sequence). This CDR3 is CSASGGDPWDEQFF. The CDR3 nucleotides read TGCAGTGCTAGTGGGGGGGATCCCTGGGATGAGCAGTTCTTC.

The table lists this clonotype with a count of one. The chain couples TRBV30 to TRBJ1-5, with 7 nucleotides matching TRBD1. Losses at the gene ends were 3 bases for V and 11 bases for J; bases not matched to a gene: 10. Germline V lookup: CDR1 GTSNPN, CDR2 SVGIG (reference sequence). The CDR3 has 13 residues. This CDR3 reads CAWSGGQTGAQHF. In nucleotides, the CDR3 is TGTGCCTGGAGCGGGGGACAGACGGGGGCCCAGCATTTT.

The chain couples TRBV6-1 to TRBJ2-7, with TRBD1 matching over 11 bases. The CDR3 loop spans 14 amino acids. The germline V gene encodes CDR1 MNHNS and CDR2 SASEGT. Trimming removed 6 bases from V and 4 bases from J; junction bases left unmatched: 5. CDR3 bases: TGTGCCAGCAGGCCGGGACAGGGGGTTTACGAGCAGTACTTC. Translated, it gives CASRPGQGVYEQYF.

This chain joins TRBV11-2 and TRBJ2-7; the match to TRBD1 covers 11 bases. Germline trimming cut 5 bases from V and 3 bases from J; bases unmatched to any gene: 6. Germline loops: CDR1 SGHAT, CDR2 FQNNGV. The CDR3 consists of 15 residues. CDR3 in DNA: TGTGCCAGCAGCCTAGGGGGACAGGGGGGCTACGAGCAGTACTTC. It translates to CASSLGGQGGYEQYF.

This chain connects TRBV7-6 to TRBJ2-1; D remains ambiguous. The CDR3 has 16 residues. The germline V gene has CDR1 SGHVS and CDR2 FNYEAQ. Trimming removed 2 bases at V and 0 bases at J, with 11 bases between. This chain's CDR3 is CASSLMAASSYNEQFF. The CDR3, as DNA: TGTGCCAGCAGCTTAATGGCGGCAAGCTCCTACAATGAGCAGTTCTTC.

The chain carries TRBV28 and TRBJ1-6; D is unclear. V gave up 6 bases and J gave up 7 bases, with 10 bases separating them. CDR1 and CDR2 from the germline V gene are MDHEN and SYDVKM. CDR3 length: 13 amino acids. The DNA of the CDR3 is TGTGCCAGCAGCCTCGACGGGAATTCACCCCTCCACTTT. The encoded protein is CASSLDGNSPLHF.

In its sample, this clonotype was seen a few times. CDR3 sequence: CAISEASGSGYNEQFF. CDR3 coding DNA: TGTGCCATCAGTGAGGCTAGCGGGAGTGGCTACAATGAGCAGTTCTTC. V is TRBV10-3 and J is TRBJ2-1; 10 nucleotides align to TRBD2. The germline V gene encodes CDR1 ENHRY and CDR2 SYGVKD. CDR3 length: 16 amino acids. J was trimmed by 3 bases and V by 2 bases; bases with no gene match: 4.

This chain joins TRBV28 and TRBJ2-5, with no clear D. The V gene lost 7 bases and the J gene lost 0 bases, with 9 bases spanning the gap. CDR3 length: 13 amino acids. Germline V gene lookup returns CDR1 MDHEN and CDR2 SYDVKM. The CDR3 spells CASNIQNQETQYF. For the CDR3, the DNA is TGTGCCAGCAACATACAGAACCAAGAGACCCAGTACTTC.

The chain is built from TRBV4-1 and TRBJ1-5; D ambiguous. This CDR3 comprises 15 residues. The germline V gene has CDR1 MGHRA and CDR2 YSYEKL. Trimming removed 5 bases at V and 0 bases at J, with 11 bases between. This CDR3 reads CASSWEGSSNQPQHF. CDR3 nucleotide sequence: TGCGCCAGCAGCTGGGAGGGCTCTAGCAATCAGCCCCAGCATTTT.

This rearrangement joins TRBV20-1 to TRBJ1-1; D possibly corresponds to TRBD1 (5 bases). V was clipped by 3 bases and J by 10 bases, with 12 bases between them. This CDR3 is 11 amino acids long. Germline CDR1 reads DFQATT; CDR2 reads SNEGSKA (reference sequence). This chain's CDR3 is CSARGPSPAFF. CDR3 nucleotides: TGCAGTGCTAGGGGACCGTCCCCAGCTTTCTTT.

This rearrangement joins TRBV20-1 to TRBJ2-7, with D perhaps matching TRBD2 (5 bases). V was shortened by 7 bases and J by 2 bases, with 15 bases between the two germline ends. Germline assignment: CDR1 DFQATT and CDR2 SNEGSKA (reference sequence). This CDR3 region has 13 residues. CDR3 sequence: CSVSKRSPYEQYF. The CDR3 DNA follows: TGCAGTGTATCGAAGCGGAGCCCCTACGAGCAGTACTTC.

The genes are TRBV7-9 and TRBJ2-6; TRBD1 matches at 9 bases. Germline V gene data show CDR1 as SEHNR and CDR2 as FQNEAQ (reference sequence). The CDR3 sequence is 16 residues long. The trim removed 5 bases at V and 4 bases at J, leaving 6 bases unmatched. The CDR3 here is CASSGQGRVGANVLTF. CDR3 DNA: TGTGCCAGCAGCGGACAGGGGAGGGTGGGGGCCAACGTCCTGACTTTC. Full variable domain (rest looked up from reference TRBV7-9 and TRBJ2-6): DTGVSQNPRHKITKRGQNVTFRCDPISEHNRLYWYRQTLGQGPEFLTYFQNEAQLEKSRLLSDRFSAERPKGSFSTLEIQRTEQGDSAMYLCASSGQGRVGANVLTFGAGSRLTVL.

This clonotype has only a few counts. This chain connects TRBV28 to TRBJ1-2, with 7 nucleotides matching TRBD1. With 6 bases clipped from V and 8 bases from J, the junction kept 15 bases outside the gene matches. CDR3 length: 15 amino acids. Germline lookup yields CDR1 MDHEN and CDR2 SYDVKM. CDR3 in DNA: TGTGCCAGCAGCTATGGGACAGAGAGGGTACGAGGCTACACCTTC. Amino acids: CASSYGTERVRGYTF.

This rearrangement joins TRBV6-1 to TRBJ2-1; 8 nucleotides line up with TRBD2. Germline V gives CDR1 MNHNS, CDR2 SASEGT. The CDR3 totals 17 residues. V shed 6 bases, J shed 4 bases, and the junction held 14 bases outside the gene matches. The CDR3 loop reads CASRKSQRLAFYNEQFF. CDR3 coding DNA: TGTGCCAGCAGGAAAAGCCAGAGACTAGCGTTTTACAATGAGCAGTTCTTC.

The rearrangement uses TRBV27 and TRBJ2-5; 8 positions agree with TRBD1. V lost 3 bases, J lost 3 bases, and 12 bases stayed unmatched. Germline V gene data show CDR1 as MNHEY and CDR2 as SMNVEV (reference sequence). The CDR3 has 17 residues. The CDR3: CASSLYNRGAQKETQYF. The CDR3 region has the DNA TGTGCCAGCAGTTTGTACAACAGGGGGGCACAAAAAGAGACCCAGTACTTC.

The gene calls are TRBV20-1 and TRBJ2-7, with D maybe TRBD2 (6 bases). With 7 bases removed from V and 3 bases from J, the gap between germline ends came to 16 bases. This CDR3 has 13 amino acids. CDR1 is DFQATT, CDR2 SNEGSKA, per germline (reference sequence). CDR3 bases: TGCAGTGGCCAAACTTATAGCGGCTACGAGCAGTACTTC. Its translation: CSGQTYSGYEQYF.